Below, one T cell receptor beta chain is given with its context. The target antigen is unknown. The CDR3 consists of 13 residues. The V end was cut by 6 bases, the J end by 4 bases, with 12 bases between. Germline CDR1 MNHEY, CDR2 SVGAGI. These data come from a study of graft-versus-host responses after intestinal transplantation. Study-level background: Isolated intestinal, liver-intestinal, or multivisceral transplants were what recipients had.

Here immunoSEQ multiplex PCR was the method, and the copy in TCRdb shows in-frame clones only, minus some. The sample contains 70,000 or so clones, over 70% of which appear only once. Study findings and constraints: There were GvH clones found in recipient marrow, and some of them appeared first in ileum or blood. Patients with graft-donor T cell macrochimerism had high graft-versus-host to host-versus-graft clonal ratios in allografts.

The sample in question was unstimulated CD4+ T cells sorted from spleen or lymph node cells, obtained before transplant. The source of this sequence is a human donor who was the organ donor for an intestinal transplant. This rearrangement joins TRBV6-5 to TRBJ1-2; D might be TRBD1 (6 bases). The CDR3 reads CASRTGTSYGYTF. Written as DNA, the CDR3 is TGTGCCAGCAGAACCGGGACAAGCTATGGCTACACCTTC.